These T cell receptor beta chains were read from a single sample in a study of T cell repertoires in cytomegalovirus infection. TCRdb independently ran MiXCR on the reads; one entry per CDR3 protein. The sample has 100,000 or so distinct CDR3 sequences, around 22% seen once; the top ten hold 35% to 50%. The sequencing sample was made of CD8+ T cells from PBMCs. All receptors come from a human donor in good health (CMV status not recorded). Some clones in this sample may be carry-over from other donors' samples. Each CDR3 is given with its conserved first and last residue. The size field is filled for only some rows; it gives once, few, many or a size class.

size	V	J	CDR3
.	TRBV30	TRBJ2-7	CAWIEQGYEQYF
many	TRBV2	TRBJ2-1	CASSARETHNEQFF
.	TRBV12-3/TRBV12-4	TRBJ1-6	CASSLRGGPNSPLHF
few	TRBV12-3/TRBV12-4	TRBJ2-1	CASRSTGKKGNEQFF
few	TRBV12-5	TRBJ2-5	CASGRLETQYF
.	TRBV18	TRBJ2-1	CASSPRDMNRPYNEQFF
.	TRBV6-6	TRBJ2-1	CASISHSSYNEQFF
many	TRBV11-2	TRBJ1-2	CASSGGSPGTRGPGYTF
many	TRBV7-2	TRBJ1-2	CASSLLGLSYGYTF
.	TRBV18	TRBJ2-3	CASSPQEMVTDTQYF
.	TRBV14	TRBJ1-1	CASSQDPGTSTEAFF
many	TRBV4-2	TRBJ2-7	CASSQGLADSYEQYF
few	TRBV12-3/TRBV12-4	TRBJ2-7	CASSPGTGLNEQYF
few	TRBV12-3/TRBV12-4	TRBJ1-2	CASTFGGGMYGYTF
few	TRBV10-3	TRBJ2-7	CAAGQSGYEQYF
many	TRBV7-9	TRBJ2-3	CASSPSTGPNTDTQYF
many	TRBV7-2	TRBJ1-2	CASSFVGQERHGYTF
.	TRBV9	TRBJ1-2	CASSATGYTSYGYTF
.	TRBV12-3/TRBV12-4	TRBJ2-1	CASGSRVYNEQFF
few	TRBV11-2	TRBJ2-2	CASSLDKQSRTNTGELFF
.	TRBV20-1	TRBJ1-5	CSAGQGAHSNQPQHF
.	TRBV15	TRBJ1-5	CATSSGQGVQPQHF
.	TRBV20-1	TRBJ2-5	CSARSPVDRGQETQYF
.	TRBV20-1	TRBJ2-1	CSAWRSSYNEQFF
few	TRBV27	TRBJ2-2	CASIKASTGELFF
.	TRBV5-6	TRBJ2-1	CASSPGLAEYNEQFF
few	TRBV11-2	TRBJ1-1	CASSAWGGGATEAFF
.	TRBV28	TRBJ2-7	CASSLFLPPAGGDYEQYF
few	TRBV20-1	TRBJ2-1	CSARDGNSGPYNEQFF
.	TRBV28	TRBJ2-7	CASKIGETGEQYF
.	TRBV19	TRBJ2-2	CATWDSDTGELFF